The 13 T cell receptor beta chains below were found in one sample sequenced in a study of PD-L1 blockade in urothelial cancer. Only in-frame clones appear in the TCRdb table, and some are missing; sequencing was by immunoSEQ multiplex PCR. The table shows roughly 20,000 clones, with 88% occurring only once. The specimen was PBMCs, collected around atezolizumab (anti-PD-L1) treatment. The receptor set was obtained from a man in his fifties or sixties with urothelial cancer.

This rearrangement joins TRBV7-2 to TRBJ2-7; the match to TRBD2 covers 7 bases. V was pared by 6 bases and J by 2 bases, with 7 bases of the junction left unmatched. CDR1 is SGHTA, CDR2 FQGNSA, per germline. This CDR3 is built from 14 residues. This CDR3 reads CASSRGRATYEQYF. CDR3 DNA: TGTGCCAGCAGTAGAGGGAGGGCGACCTACGAGCAGTACTTC.

The sample holds one count of this clone. The chain couples TRBV5-1 to TRBJ2-7, with D tentatively TRBD1 (5 bases). CDR1 is SGHRS, CDR2 YFSETQ, per germline. V dropped 5 bases and J dropped 1 base, with 19 bases sitting between them. The CDR3 has 16 amino acids. The CDR3 sequence: CASRESEVQGSYEQYF. CDR3 nucleotide sequence: TGCGCCAGCAGAGAGAGTGAGGTGCAGGGATCCTACGAGCAGTACTTC.

V gene TRBV4-3 combines with J gene TRBJ2-6; 9 bases match TRBD1. CDR3 length: 18 residues. From germline, CDR1 is LGHNA and CDR2 YSLEER. Germline trimming cut 2 bases from V and 2 bases from J; bases unmatched to any gene: 7. The CDR3 is CASSQTGTGLAGANVLTF. The CDR3 bases are TGCGCCAGCAGCCAAACCGGGACAGGGCTTGCTGGGGCCAACGTCCTGACTTTC.

This clone was counted only a few times. The V call is TRBV5-1, the J call TRBJ1-1, with D maybe TRBD1 (6 bases). The germline CDR1 and CDR2 sequences are SGHRS and YFSETQ. V was shortened by 0 bases and J by 3 bases, with 12 bases between the two germline ends. This CDR3 has 15 residues. CDR3 in amino acids: CASSLGRGLHTEAFF. The CDR3 bases are TGCGCCAGCAGCTTGGGCAGGGGTTTGCACACTGAAGCTTTCTTT.

The count of this clone is one. CDR3 residues: CAWTGRTRADTQYF. The CDR3 region has the DNA TGTGCCTGGACCGGTCGGACGCGGGCAGATACGCAGTATTTT. The chain carries TRBV30 and TRBJ2-3, with D possibly being TRBD2 (5 bases). The germline V gene encodes CDR1 GTSNPN and CDR2 SVGIG (reference sequence). The CDR3 is 14 residues long. Deletions cut 4 bases from V and 4 bases from J, with 15 bases between.

The chain carries TRBV7-2 and TRBJ2-3; D might be TRBD2 (5 bases). The germline V and J ends were trimmed by 1 base and 3 bases, with 11 bases remaining between them. This CDR3 is 15 amino acids long. The germline V gene encodes CDR1 SGHTA and CDR2 FQGNSA. CDR3 nucleotides: TGTGCCAGCAGCTTAGGGACTCTAAATACAGATACGCAGTATTTT. It yields the protein CASSLGTLNTDTQYF.

This clone has just one count. The chain couples TRBV5-4 to TRBJ2-5, with 11 bases fitting TRBD2. Per germline, CDR1 SGHNT and CDR2 YYREEE (reference sequence). Germline trimming cut 0 bases from V and 1 base from J; bases unmatched to any gene: 5. The length of the CDR3 is 17 residues. The CDR3 is CASSLVLAGGLQETQYF. The CDR3 bases are TGTGCCAGCAGCTTGGTTCTAGCGGGAGGACTCCAAGAGACCCAGTACTTC.

This clone is a singleton in its sample. The rearrangement joins TRBV5-1 to TRBJ2-1; 11 nucleotides align to TRBD1. Germline CDR1 is SGHRS and CDR2 is YFSETQ. J lost 7 bases, V lost 0 bases, and 3 bases had no gene match. The CDR3 has 15 residues. CDR3 in DNA: TGCGCCAGCAGCTTGGACGGACAGGGGGCTAATGAGCAGTTCTTC. Protein sequence: CASSLDGQGANEQFF.

This chain joins TRBV27 and TRBJ1-5, with TRBD1 as a possible D gene (5 bases). Trimming stripped 3 bases from V and 5 bases from J, with 14 bases between. The CDR3 sequence is 15 residues long. Germline V gene data show CDR1 as MNHEY and CDR2 as SMNVEV (reference sequence). The CDR3 nucleotides read TGTGCCAGCAGTTTGTTCAGGGCGGTGGATCAGCCCCAGCATTTT. Translated: CASSLFRAVDQPQHF.

The rearrangement joins TRBV7-2 to TRBJ2-2, with 14 bases that match TRBD2. V lost 4 bases, J lost 7 bases, and 5 bases stayed unmatched. The CDR3 sequence is 16 residues long. The germline gives CDR1 SGHTA, CDR2 FQGNSA. The CDR3 sequence: CASSWGLAGVGGELFF. The CDR3 DNA follows: TGTGCCAGCAGCTGGGGACTAGCGGGGGTGGGCGGGGAGCTGTTTTTT.

The CDR3 loop is CASTPKGIGGETQYF. CDR3 DNA: TGTGCCAGCACCCCTAAGGGTATAGGGGGAGAGACCCAGTACTTC. V and J are TRBV6-5 and TRBJ2-5; TRBD1 is a possible D gene (6 bases). The length of the CDR3 is 15 residues. V was trimmed by 7 bases and J by 4 bases, leaving 19 bases between them. Germline loops: CDR1 MNHEY, CDR2 SVGAGI.

V gene TRBV7-8 combines with J gene TRBJ2-7, with D unresolved. Trimming left V 1 base short and J 2 bases short, with 9 bases between. The CDR3 consists of 14 residues. The germline V gene encodes CDR1 SGHVS and CDR2 FQNEAQ. This chain's CDR3 is CASSLGSRTYEQYF. CDR3 nucleotide sequence: TGTGCCAGCAGCTTAGGTTCTAGGACCTACGAGCAGTACTTC.

This sequence joins TRBV6-5 and TRBJ1-1; D gene ambiguous. Per germline, CDR1 MNHEY and CDR2 SVGAGI. This CDR3 has 16 residues. Trimming pared 0 bases from V and 1 base from J, leaving 12 bases between. The CDR3 sequence: CASSYSRIQRNTEAFF. The CDR3 DNA is TGTGCCAGCAGTTACTCGAGAATACAGAGGAACACTGAAGCTTTCTTT.